The present T cell receptor (beta chain) was sequenced within a study of blood T cell repertoires in COVID-19. Looking at the study overall: T cells, B-cell-depleted T cells, or PBMCs provided the cDNA or gDNA that served as material.

Per the original data handling: Nucleated cell number was recorded as an estimate derived from reference gene primer amplification. Data came from immunoSEQ multiplex PCR; TCRdb stores just in-frame clones and leaves some out. The V and J calls and clone size are taken from that table; D and trimming were inferred from the DNA. The sample consists of some 64,000 clones, just over 70% of them appearing once. CDR3 length: 11 amino acids. V was cut by 5 bases and J by 3 bases, with 5 bases left in between. The germline gives CDR1 SGHVS, CDR2 FQNEAQ. This clonotype originated in a woman in her sixties who had been exposed to COVID-19. The sequenced sample consisted of PBMCs or T cells enriched from blood (not recorded which). The chain couples TRBV7-8 to TRBJ2-7; no firm D call. This CDR3 reads CASSPNYEQYF. The CDR3 region has the DNA TGTGCCAGCAGCCCCAACTACGAGCAGTACTTC.